The clone carrying this T cell receptor (beta chain) has a handful of counts. This record comes from a study of T-cell reconstitution after alpha-beta-depleted transplantation in children. Unique molecular identifiers were built into the TCRbeta library. TCRdb redid the calling of the PCR reads with MiXCR, one entry per CDR3 protein. The table includes about 610,000 distinct CDR3 sequences, 10% to 13% detected once. The receptor was isolated from a human donor who donated a stem cell graft to a child with acute myeloid leukemia. The sample here was PBMCs from the stem cell graft donor, taken from the stem cell graft.

The CDR3 sequence is CASSKAGLSNQPQHF. In DNA form, the CDR3 reads TGTGCCAGCAGCAAAGCGGGTCTTAGCAATCAGCCCCAGCATTTT. The V gene is TRBV21-1, the J gene TRBJ1-5. TRBV21-1 is tagged as a pseudogene. This CDR3 is built from 15 residues.